The TCR beta chain described here comes from a study of CD8 T cells in Susac syndrome. cDNA came from around 0.5 to 1 ug RNA primed by random hexamers. TCRdb reanalysed the immunoSEQ multiplex PCR reads using MiXCR and keeps one entry per CDR3 protein. The sample has a few hundred thousand distinct CDR3 sequences; 90% to 95% are singletons. TCR beta sequencing was performed on blood CD8+ and CD4+ T cells. The multiple sclerosis controls, all treatment-naive patients, had relapsing-remitting disease that was stable or active. TEMRA cells were enriched by FACS, while CD8+ and CD4+ T cells were obtained through a negative isolation that was performed magnetically. The CDR3 totals 13 residues. Per germline, CDR1 GTSNPN and CDR2 SVGIG (reference sequence). Trimming removed 2 bases from V and 6 bases from J, with 11 bases in between.

The sequence was obtained from a human donor with multiple sclerosis. The sample taken for sequencing was CD4+ T cells from PBMCs. V gene TRBV30 combines with J gene TRBJ2-4; perhaps D is TRBD1 or TRBD2 (5 bases each). CDR3 region: CAWSPGSPNIQYF. CDR3 DNA sequence: TGTGCCTGGAGTCCAGGGAGCCCAAACATTCAGTACTTC.